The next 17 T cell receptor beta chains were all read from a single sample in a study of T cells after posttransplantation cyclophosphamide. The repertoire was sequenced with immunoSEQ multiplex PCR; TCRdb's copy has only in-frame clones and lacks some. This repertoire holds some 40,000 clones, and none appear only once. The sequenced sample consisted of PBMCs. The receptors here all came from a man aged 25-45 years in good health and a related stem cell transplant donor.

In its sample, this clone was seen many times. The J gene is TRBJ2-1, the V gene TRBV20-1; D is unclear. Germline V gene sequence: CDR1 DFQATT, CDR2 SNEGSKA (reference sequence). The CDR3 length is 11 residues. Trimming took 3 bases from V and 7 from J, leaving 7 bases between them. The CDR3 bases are TGCAGTGCTAGGATCCAGAATGAGCAGTTCTTC. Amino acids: CSARIQNEQFF.

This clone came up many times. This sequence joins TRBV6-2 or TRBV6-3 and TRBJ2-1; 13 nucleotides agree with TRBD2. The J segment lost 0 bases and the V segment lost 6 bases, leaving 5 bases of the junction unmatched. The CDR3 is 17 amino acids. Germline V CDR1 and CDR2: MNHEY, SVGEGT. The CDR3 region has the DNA TGTGCCAGCAGGGGCACTAGCGGGGGGGCCTCCTACAATGAGCAGTTCTTC. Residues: CASRGTSGGASYNEQFF.

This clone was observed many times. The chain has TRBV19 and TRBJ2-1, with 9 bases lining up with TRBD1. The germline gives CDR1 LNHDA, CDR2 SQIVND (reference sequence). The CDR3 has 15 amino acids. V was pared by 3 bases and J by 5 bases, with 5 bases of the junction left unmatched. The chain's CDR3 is CASSMGTGYHNEQFF. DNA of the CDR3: TGTGCCAGTAGTATGGGGACAGGGTACCACAATGAGCAGTTCTTC. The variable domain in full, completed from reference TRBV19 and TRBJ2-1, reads DGGITQSPKYLFRKEGQNVTLSCEQNLNHDAMYWYRQDPGQGLRLIYYSQIVNDFQKGDIAEGYSVSREKKESFPLTVTSAQKNPTAFYLCASSMGTGYHNEQFFGPGTRLTVL.

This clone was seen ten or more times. The CDR3 loop reads CASSIGAGAGDEQFF. The CDR3 coding sequence is TGTGCCAGTAGTATAGGAGCGGGGGCGGGGGATGAGCAGTTCTTC. The chain combines TRBV19 with TRBJ2-1, with 8 bases identical to TRBD2. The germline gives CDR1 LNHDA, CDR2 SQIVND (reference sequence). There are 15 residues in the CDR3. The junction had 7 bases not matched to a gene; V was cut back by 1 base and J by 8 bases.

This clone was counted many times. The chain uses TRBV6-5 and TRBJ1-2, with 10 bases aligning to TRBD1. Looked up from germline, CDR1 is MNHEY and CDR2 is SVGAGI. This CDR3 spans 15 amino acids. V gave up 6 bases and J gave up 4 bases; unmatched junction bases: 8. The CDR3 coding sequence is TGTGCCAGCAGGGGGAGGACAGGGGGAATCTATGGCTACACCTTC. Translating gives CASRGRTGGIYGYTF.

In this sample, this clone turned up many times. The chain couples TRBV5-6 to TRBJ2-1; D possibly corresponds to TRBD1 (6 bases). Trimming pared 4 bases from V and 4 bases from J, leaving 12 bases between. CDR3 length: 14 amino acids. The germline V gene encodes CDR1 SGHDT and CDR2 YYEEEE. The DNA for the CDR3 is TGTGCCAGCAGCCGGGGACAACCTTACAATGAGCAGTTCTTC. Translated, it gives CASSRGQPYNEQFF. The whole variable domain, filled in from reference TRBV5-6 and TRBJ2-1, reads DAGVTQSPTHLIKTRGQQVTLRCSPKSGHDTVSWYQQALGQGPQFIFQYYEEEERQRGNFPDRFSGHQFPNYSSELNVNALLLGDSALYLCASSRGQPYNEQFFGPGTRLTVL.

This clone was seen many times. The CDR3 sequence: CASSSGQSTDTQYF. The CDR3 DNA sequence: TGTGCCAGCAGCTCGGGACAAAGCACAGATACGCAGTATTTT. The rearrangement uses TRBV7-2 and TRBJ2-3; the D gene is possibly TRBD1 (6 bases). The CDR3 sequence is 14 residues long. Germline V lookup: CDR1 SGHTA, CDR2 FQGNSA. V lost 4 bases, J lost 0 bases, and 8 bases lay in between.

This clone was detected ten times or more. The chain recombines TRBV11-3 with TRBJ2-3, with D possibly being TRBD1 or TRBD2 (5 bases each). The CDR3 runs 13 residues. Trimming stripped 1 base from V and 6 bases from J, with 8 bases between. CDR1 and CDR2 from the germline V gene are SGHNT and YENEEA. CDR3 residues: CASSLGGVDTQYF. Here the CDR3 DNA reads TGTGCCAGCAGCTTAGGAGGGGTGGATACGCAGTATTTT. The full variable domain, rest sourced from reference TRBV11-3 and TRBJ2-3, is EAGVVQSPRYKIIEKKQPVAFWCNPISGHNTLYWYLQNLGQGPELLIRYENEEAVDDSQLPKDRFSAERLKGVDSTLKIQPAELGDSAVYLCASSLGGVDTQYFGPGTRLTVL.

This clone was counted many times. The CDR3 loop reads CASSSPGQGNEKLFF. CDR3 in DNA: TGTGCCAGCAGTTCCCCGGGACAGGGGAATGAAAAACTGTTTTTT. The V call is TRBV12-3 or TRBV12-4, the J call TRBJ1-4, with 10 positions matching TRBD1. V was clipped by 4 bases and J by 5 bases; unmatched bases: 4. The CDR3 is 15 residues long.

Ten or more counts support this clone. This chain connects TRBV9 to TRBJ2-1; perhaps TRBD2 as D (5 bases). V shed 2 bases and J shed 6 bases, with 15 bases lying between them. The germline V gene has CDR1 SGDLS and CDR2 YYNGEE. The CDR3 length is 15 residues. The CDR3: CASSVSGRAGNEQFF. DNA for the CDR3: TGTGCCAGCAGCGTCTCCGGACGCGCGGGCAATGAGCAGTTCTTC.

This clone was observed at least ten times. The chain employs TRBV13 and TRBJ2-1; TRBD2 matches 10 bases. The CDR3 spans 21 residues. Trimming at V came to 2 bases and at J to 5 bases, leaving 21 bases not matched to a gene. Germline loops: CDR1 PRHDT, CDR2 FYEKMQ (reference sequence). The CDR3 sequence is CASSLNSKGTSVRIPHNEQFF. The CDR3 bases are TGTGCCAGCAGCTTAAACTCTAAGGGGACTAGCGTCCGGATCCCCCACAATGAGCAGTTCTTC.

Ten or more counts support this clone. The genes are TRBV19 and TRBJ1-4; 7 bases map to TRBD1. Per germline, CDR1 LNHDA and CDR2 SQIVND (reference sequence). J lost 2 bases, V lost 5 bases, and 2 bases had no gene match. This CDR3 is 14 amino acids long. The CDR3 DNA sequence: TGTGCCAGTAGTGTGACAGGGACTAATGAAAAACTGTTTTTT. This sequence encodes CASSVTGTNEKLFF.

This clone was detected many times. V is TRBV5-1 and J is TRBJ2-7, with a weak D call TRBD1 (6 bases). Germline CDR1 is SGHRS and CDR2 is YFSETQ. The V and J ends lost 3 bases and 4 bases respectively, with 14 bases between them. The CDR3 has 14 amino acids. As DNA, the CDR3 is TGCGCCAGCAGCTCGCTTGGGACACTATACGAGCAGTACTTC. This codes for CASSSLGTLYEQYF.

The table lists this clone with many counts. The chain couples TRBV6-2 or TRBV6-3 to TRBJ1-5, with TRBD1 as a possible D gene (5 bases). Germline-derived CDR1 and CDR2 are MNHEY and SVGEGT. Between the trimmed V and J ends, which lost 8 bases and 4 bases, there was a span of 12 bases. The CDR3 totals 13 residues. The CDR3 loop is CASRWGENQPQHF. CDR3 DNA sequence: TGTGCCAGCCGGTGGGGGGAGAATCAGCCCCAGCATTTT.

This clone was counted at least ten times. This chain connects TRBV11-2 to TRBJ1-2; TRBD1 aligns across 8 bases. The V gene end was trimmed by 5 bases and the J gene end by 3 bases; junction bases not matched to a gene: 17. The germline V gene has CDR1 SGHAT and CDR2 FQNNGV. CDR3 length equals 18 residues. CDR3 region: CASSIRRDRIPLHYGYTF. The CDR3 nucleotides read TGTGCCAGCAGCATCCGCCGGGACAGGATTCCCCTTCACTATGGCTACACCTTC.

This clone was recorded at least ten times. DNA of the CDR3: TGTGCCAGCACGATAAGGGGTCTAGAGAACACTGAAGCTTTCTTT. Its protein is CASTIRGLENTEAFF. This chain links TRBV11-2 with TRBJ1-1; possibly TRBD1 for D (5 bases). This CDR3 is 15 amino acids long. Between the trimmed V and J ends, which lost 7 bases and 1 base, there was a span of 16 bases. Germline CDR1 SGHAT, CDR2 FQNNGV. The whole variable domain, filled in from reference TRBV11-2 and TRBJ1-1, reads EAGVAQSPRYKIIEKRQSVAFWCNPISGHATLYWYQQILGQGPKLLIQFQNNGVVDDSQLPKDRFSAERLKGVDSTLKIQPAKLEDSAVYLCASTIRGLENTEAFFGQGTRLTVV.

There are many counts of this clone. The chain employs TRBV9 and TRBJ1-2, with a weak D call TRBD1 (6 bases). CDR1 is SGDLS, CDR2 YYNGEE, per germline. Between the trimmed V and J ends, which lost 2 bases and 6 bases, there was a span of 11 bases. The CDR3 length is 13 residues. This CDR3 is CASSVLGANGYTF. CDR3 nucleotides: TGTGCCAGCAGCGTTCTGGGGGCGAATGGCTACACCTTC.